The source of this TCR beta chain is a study of T cell responses to AZD1222 COVID-19 vaccine. Study results and limitations: Dominant at 160-218 and 743-854, vaccine-associated CD4 TCRs also spanned spike.

V lost 3 bases and J 1 base, leaving 15 bases between the germline ends. CDR1 is MNHEY and CDR2 is SMNVEV in the germline V gene (reference sequence). CDR3 length equals 16 residues. The table lists this clone with a few counts. What it binds is unknown. Assay: immunoSEQ multiplex PCR; the TCRdb copy retains only in-frame clones and omits some. This sample has over 90,000 clones, with 84% found just once. Sequenced material: peripheral blood, taken on day 0 of AZD1222 vaccination. The TCR comes from an adult in good health. The rearrangement links TRBV27 to TRBJ1-1, with a possible D match to TRBD1 (6 bases). CDR3 sequence (DNA): TGTGCCAGCAGTTTCCACATGACAGGCACGAACACTGAAGCTTTCTTT. Translation gives CASSFHMTGTNTEAFF.